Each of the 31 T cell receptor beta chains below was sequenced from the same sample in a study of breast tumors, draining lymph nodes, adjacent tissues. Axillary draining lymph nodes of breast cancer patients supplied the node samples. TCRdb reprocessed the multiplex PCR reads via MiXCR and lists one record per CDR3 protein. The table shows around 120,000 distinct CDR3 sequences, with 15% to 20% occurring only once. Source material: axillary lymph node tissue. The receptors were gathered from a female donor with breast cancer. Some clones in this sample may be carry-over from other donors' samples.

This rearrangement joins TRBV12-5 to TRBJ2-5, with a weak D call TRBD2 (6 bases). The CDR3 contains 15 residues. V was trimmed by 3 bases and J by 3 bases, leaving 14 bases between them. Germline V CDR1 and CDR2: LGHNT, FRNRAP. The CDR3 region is CASGLDFGGEETQYF. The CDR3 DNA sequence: TGTGCTAGTGGTTTAGATTTCGGGGGAGAAGAGACCCAGTACTTC.

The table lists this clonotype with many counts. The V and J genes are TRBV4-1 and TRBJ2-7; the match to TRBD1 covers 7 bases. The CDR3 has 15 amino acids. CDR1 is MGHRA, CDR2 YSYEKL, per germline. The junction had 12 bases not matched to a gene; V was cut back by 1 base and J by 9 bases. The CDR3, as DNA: TGCGCCAGCAGCCAAGGGGTTGACAGGGCCCCTGGGCAGTACTTC. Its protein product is CASSQGVDRAPGQYF.

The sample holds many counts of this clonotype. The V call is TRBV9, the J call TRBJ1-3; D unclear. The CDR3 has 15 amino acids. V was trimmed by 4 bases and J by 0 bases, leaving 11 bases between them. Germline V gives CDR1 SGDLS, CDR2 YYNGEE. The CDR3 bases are TGTGCCAGCAGCCGGGGAGCTCACTCTGGAAACACCATATATTTT. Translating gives CASSRGAHSGNTIYF.

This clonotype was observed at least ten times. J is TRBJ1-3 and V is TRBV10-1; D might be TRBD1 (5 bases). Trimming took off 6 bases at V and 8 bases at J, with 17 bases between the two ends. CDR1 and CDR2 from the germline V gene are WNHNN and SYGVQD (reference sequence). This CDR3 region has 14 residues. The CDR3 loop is CASRAGTAGDTIYF. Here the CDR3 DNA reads TGCGCCAGCAGGGCCGGGACGGCGGGAGACACCATATATTTT.

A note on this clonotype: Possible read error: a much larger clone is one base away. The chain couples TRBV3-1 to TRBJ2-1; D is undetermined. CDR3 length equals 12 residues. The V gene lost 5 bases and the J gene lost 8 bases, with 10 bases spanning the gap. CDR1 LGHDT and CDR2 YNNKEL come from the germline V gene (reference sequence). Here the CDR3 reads CASSELVDEQFF. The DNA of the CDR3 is TGTGCCAGCAGCGAGCTAGTGGATGAGCAGTTCTTC.

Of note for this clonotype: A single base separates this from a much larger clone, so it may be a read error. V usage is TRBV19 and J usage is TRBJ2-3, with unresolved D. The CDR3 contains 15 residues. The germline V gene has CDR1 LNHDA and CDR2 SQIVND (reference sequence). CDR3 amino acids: CASSISGVSTDTRYF. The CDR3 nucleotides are TGTGCCAGTAGTATCTCAGGCGTAAGTACAGATACGCGGTATTTT.

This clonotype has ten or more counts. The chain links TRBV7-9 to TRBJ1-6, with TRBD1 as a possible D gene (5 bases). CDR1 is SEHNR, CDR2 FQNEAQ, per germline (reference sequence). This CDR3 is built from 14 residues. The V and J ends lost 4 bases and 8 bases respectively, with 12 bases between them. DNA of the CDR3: TGTGCCAGCAGCTACCCGGGGGGGGATTCACCCCTCCACTTT. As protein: CASSYPGGDSPLHF.

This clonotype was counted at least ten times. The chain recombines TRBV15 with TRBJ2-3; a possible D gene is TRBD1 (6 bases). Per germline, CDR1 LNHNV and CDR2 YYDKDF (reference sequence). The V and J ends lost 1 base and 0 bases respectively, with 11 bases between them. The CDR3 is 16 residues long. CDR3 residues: CATSRVSTGSTDTQYF. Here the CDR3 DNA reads TGTGCCACCAGCAGAGTTAGTACAGGGAGCACAGATACGCAGTATTTT.

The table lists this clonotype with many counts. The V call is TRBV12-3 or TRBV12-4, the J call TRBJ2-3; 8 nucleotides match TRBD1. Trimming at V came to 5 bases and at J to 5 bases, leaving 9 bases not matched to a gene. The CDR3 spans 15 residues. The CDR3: CASSPTQGAGDTQYF. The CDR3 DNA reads TGTGCCAGCAGTCCTACGCAGGGGGCGGGAGATACGCAGTATTTT.

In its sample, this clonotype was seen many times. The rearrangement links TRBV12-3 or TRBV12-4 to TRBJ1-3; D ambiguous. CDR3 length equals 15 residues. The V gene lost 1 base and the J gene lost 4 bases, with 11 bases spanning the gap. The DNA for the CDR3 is TGTGCCAGCAGTTTAGTTTTTCGAGACGGAAACACCATATATTTT. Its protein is CASSLVFRDGNTIYF.

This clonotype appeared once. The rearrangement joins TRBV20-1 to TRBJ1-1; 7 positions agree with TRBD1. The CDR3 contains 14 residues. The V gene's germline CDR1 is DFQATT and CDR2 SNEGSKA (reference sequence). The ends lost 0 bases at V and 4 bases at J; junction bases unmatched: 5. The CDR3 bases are TGCAGTGCTAGAGATTGGCAGGGGGGCACTGAAGCTTTCTTT. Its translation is CSARDWQGGTEAFF.

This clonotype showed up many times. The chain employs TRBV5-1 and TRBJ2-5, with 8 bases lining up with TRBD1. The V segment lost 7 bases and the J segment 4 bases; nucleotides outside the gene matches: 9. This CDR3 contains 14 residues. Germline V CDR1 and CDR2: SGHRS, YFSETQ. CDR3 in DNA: TGCGCCAGCGGTTCGGCAGGGGGCCGAGAGACCCAGTACTTC. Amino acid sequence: CASGSAGGRETQYF.

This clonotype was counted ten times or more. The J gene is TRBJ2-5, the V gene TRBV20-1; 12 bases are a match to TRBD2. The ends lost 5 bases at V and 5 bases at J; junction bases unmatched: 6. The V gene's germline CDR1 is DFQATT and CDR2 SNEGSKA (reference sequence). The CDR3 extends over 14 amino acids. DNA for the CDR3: TGCAGTGCTGATCCCACTAGCGGGGGGGAGACCCAGTACTTC. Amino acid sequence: CSADPTSGGETQYF.

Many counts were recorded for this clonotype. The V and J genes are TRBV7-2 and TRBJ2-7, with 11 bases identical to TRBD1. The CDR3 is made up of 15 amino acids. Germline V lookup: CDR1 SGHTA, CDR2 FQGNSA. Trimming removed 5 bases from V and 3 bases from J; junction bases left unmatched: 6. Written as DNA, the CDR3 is TGTGCCAGCAGCCCACGGACAGGGGGCCTCTACGAGCAGTACTTC. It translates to CASSPRTGGLYEQYF.

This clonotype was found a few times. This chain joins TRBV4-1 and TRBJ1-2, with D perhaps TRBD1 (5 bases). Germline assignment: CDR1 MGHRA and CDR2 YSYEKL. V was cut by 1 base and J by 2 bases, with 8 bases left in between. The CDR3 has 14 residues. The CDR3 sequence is CASSQGTGNYGYTF. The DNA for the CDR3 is TGCGCCAGCAGCCAAGGTACAGGAAACTATGGCTACACCTTC.

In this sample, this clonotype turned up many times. The CDR3 here is CASSPQGARINQPQHF. In DNA form, the CDR3 reads TGTGCCAGCAGCCCACAGGGGGCGCGAATCAATCAGCCCCAGCATTTT. The chain combines TRBV6-5 with TRBJ1-5; 9 positions agree with TRBD1. Unmatched junction bases numbered 9, after V lost 6 bases and J lost 3 bases. The germline CDR1 and CDR2 sequences are MNHEY and SVGAGI. This CDR3 is built from 16 residues.

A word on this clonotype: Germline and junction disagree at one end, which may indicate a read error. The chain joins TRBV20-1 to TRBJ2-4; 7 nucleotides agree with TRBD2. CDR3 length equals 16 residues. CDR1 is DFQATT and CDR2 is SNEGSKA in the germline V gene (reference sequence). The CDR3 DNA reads TGCAGTGCTCCCACTCGGGACTACACCATTCGCGACATTCAGAACTTC. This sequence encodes CSAPTRDYTIRDIQNF.

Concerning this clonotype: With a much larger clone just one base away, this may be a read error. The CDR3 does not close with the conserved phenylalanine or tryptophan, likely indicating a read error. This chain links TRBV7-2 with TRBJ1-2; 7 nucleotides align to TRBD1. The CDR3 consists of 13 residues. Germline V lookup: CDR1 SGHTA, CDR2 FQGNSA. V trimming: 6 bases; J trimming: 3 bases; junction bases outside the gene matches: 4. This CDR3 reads CASSFGTDYGYTS. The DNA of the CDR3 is TGTGCCAGCAGTTTCGGGACAGACTATGGCTACACCTCC.

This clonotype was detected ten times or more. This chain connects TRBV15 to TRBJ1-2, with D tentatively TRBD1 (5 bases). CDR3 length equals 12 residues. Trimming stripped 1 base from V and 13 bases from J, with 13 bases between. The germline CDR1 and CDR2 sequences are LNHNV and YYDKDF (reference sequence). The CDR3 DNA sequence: TGTGCCACCAGCAGAGTTTGGGACTGCCGCACCTTC. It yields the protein CATSRVWDCRTF.

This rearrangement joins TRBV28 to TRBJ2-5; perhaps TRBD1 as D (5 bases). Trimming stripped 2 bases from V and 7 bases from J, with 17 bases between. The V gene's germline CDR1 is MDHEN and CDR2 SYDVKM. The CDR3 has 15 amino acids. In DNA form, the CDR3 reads TGTGCCAGCAGTTTAAAAGGGGTGGTGTCTGGGACCCAGTACTTC. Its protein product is CASSLKGVVSGTQYF.

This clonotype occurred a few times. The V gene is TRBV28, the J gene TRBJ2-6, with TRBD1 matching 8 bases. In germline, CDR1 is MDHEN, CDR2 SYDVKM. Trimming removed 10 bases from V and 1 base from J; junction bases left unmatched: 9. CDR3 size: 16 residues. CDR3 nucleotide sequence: TGTGCCATCGCGGGGACAGGTCGGTCTGGGGCCAACGTCCTGACTTTC. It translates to CAIAGTGRSGANVLTF.

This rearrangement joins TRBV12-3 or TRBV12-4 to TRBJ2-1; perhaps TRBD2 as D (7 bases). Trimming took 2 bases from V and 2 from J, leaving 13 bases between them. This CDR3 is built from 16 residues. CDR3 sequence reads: CASSLRGGGPYNEQFF. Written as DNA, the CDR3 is TGTGCCAGCAGTTTAAGGGGGGGGGGCCCCTACAATGAGCAGTTCTTC.

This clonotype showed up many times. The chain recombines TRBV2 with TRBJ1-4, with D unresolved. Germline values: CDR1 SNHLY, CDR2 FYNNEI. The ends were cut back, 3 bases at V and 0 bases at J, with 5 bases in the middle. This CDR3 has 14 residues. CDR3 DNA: TGTGCCAGCAGTGACCCAACAACTAATGAAAAACTGTTTTTT. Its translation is CASSDPTTNEKLFF.

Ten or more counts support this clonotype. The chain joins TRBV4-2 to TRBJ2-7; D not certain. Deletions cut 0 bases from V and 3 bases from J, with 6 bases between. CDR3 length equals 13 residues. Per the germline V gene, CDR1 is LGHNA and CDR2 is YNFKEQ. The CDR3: CASSQDKGYEQYF. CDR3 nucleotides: TGTGCCAGCAGCCAAGATAAGGGCTACGAGCAGTACTTC.

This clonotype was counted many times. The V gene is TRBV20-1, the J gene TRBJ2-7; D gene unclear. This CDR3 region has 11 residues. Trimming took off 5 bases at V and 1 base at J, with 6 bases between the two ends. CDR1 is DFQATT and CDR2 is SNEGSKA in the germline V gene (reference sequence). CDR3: CSAEDSYEQYF. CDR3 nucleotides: TGCAGTGCTGAAGATTCCTACGAGCAGTACTTC.

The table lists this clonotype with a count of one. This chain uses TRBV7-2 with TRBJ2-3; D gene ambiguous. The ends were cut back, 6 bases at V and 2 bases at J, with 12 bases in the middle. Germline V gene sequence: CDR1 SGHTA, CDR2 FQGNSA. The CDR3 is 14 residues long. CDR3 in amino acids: CASSLYPDTDTQYF. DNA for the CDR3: TGTGCCAGCAGTTTATATCCAGACACAGATACGCAGTATTTT.

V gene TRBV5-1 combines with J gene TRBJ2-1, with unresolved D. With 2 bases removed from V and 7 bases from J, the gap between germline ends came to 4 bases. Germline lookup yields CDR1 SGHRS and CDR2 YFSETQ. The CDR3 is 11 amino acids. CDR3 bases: TGCGCCAGCAGCTTAAGTAATGAGCAGTTCTTC. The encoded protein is CASSLSNEQFF.

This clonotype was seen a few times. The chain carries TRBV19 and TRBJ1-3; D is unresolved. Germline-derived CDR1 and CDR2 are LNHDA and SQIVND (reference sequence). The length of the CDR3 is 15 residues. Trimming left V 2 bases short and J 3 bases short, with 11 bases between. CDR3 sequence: CASSIIRGRGNTIYF. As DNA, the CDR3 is TGTGCCAGTAGTATAATTCGGGGTCGTGGAAACACCATATATTTT. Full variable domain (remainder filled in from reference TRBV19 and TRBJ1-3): DGGITQSPKYLFRKEGQNVTLSCEQNLNHDAMYWYRQDPGQGLRLIYYSQIVNDFQKGDIAEGYSVSREKKESFPLTVTSAQKNPTAFYLCASSIIRGRGNTIYFGEGSWLTVV.

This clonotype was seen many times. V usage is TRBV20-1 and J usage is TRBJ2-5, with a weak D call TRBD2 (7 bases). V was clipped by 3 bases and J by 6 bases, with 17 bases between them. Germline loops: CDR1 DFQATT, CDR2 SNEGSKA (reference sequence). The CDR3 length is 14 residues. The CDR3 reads CSASGGGAVKTQYF. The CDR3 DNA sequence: TGCAGTGCTAGTGGGGGGGGGGCCGTTAAGACCCAGTACTTC.

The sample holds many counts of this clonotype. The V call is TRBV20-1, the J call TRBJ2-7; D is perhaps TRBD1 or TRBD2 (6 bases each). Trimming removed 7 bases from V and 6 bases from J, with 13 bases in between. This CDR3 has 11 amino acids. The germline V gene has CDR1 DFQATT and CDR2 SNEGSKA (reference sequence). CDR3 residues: CSVKGGGEQYF. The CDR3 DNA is TGCAGTGTTAAAGGAGGGGGCGAGCAGTACTTC.

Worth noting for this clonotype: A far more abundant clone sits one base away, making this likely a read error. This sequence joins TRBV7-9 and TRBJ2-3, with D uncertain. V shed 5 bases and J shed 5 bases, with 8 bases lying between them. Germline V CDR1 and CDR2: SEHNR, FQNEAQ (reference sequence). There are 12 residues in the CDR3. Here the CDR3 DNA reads TGTGCCAGCAGCCTAGACGGAGATACGCAGTATTTT. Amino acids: CASSLDGDTQYF.